This T cell receptor beta chain was observed in a study of blood T cell repertoires in COVID-19. Across the study: Samples of COVID-19 (acute and convalescent) were obtained from the United States, Italy and Spain. Sample material is recorded as cDNA or gDNA derived from T cells, B-cell-depleted T cells, or PBMCs.

Profiling relied on immunoSEQ multiplex PCR, and the TCRdb table lists in-frame clones only, not all of them. The repertoire has some 120,000 clones, roughly 90% of them found once; the top ten carry about 4%. The TCR was taken from a man aged 50 or older with active COVID-19. The sequenced sample consisted of peripheral blood.

CDR3 DNA sequence: TGTGCCAGCAGCGTAGATGGGCTAGCGGGCACCGGGGAGCTGTTTTTT. Encoded protein: CASSVDGLAGTGELFF. V and J are TRBV9 and TRBJ2-2, with 8 bases aligning to TRBD2. The germline CDR1 and CDR2 sequences are SGDLS and YYNGEE. This CDR3 comprises 16 residues. Trimming removed 0 bases from V and 4 bases from J; junction bases left unmatched: 5. Filled out from reference TRBV9 and TRBJ2-2, the complete variable domain reads DSGVTQTPKHLITATGQRVTLRCSPRSGDLSVYWYQQSLDQGLQFLIQYYNGEERAKGNILERFSAQQFPDLHSELNLSSLELGDSALYFCASSVDGLAGTGELFFGEGSRLTVL.